These 30 T cell receptor beta chains share one sample of origin, sequenced in a study of PD-1 blockade in classical Hodgkin lymphoma. The protocol was immunoSEQ multiplex PCR, while the TCRdb copy is restricted to in-frame clones and leaves out a portion. The sample has tens of thousands of clones; around 94% are singletons. Documented time point: newly diagnosed, previously untreated cHL patient sample. The sample consisted of peripheral blood mononuclear cells (PBMCs). All receptors derive from a human donor with classical Hodgkin lymphoma.

V and J are TRBV30 and TRBJ2-2, with D possibly matching TRBD2 (6 bases). Trimming removed 1 base from V and 2 bases from J, with 14 bases in between. Germline loops: CDR1 GTSNPN, CDR2 SVGIG (reference sequence). This CDR3 has 16 residues. Here the CDR3 reads CAWSGDFGRNTGELFF. For the CDR3, the DNA is TGTGCCTGGAGTGGGGACTTTGGAAGAAACACCGGGGAGCTGTTTTTT. Full variable domain (remainder filled in from reference TRBV30 and TRBJ2-2): SQTIHQWPATLVQPVGSPLSLECTVEGTSNPNLYWYRQAAGRGLQLLFYSVGIGQISSEVPQNLSASRPQDRQFILSSKKLLLSDSGFYLCAWSGDFGRNTGELFFGEGSRLTVL.

The chain recombines TRBV25-1 with TRBJ2-1; D unclear. The V end was cut by 3 bases, the J end by 6 bases, with 18 bases between. CDR3 length: 16 amino acids. Germline CDR1 is MGHDK and CDR2 is SYGVNS. This chain's CDR3 is CASSDGLSWTGNEQFF. The CDR3 bases are TGTGCCAGCAGTGACGGTCTTTCTTGGACGGGCAATGAGCAGTTCTTC.

With regard to this clone: One junction end disagrees with the germline gene, perhaps due to a read error. Within the sample, other DNA sequences also encode this same CDR3. The CDR3 here is CASSDGRF. In DNA, the CDR3 is TGTGCCAGCAGCGATGGACGTTTT. V is TRBV9 and J is TRBJ1-1, with D hard to call. CDR3 length: 8 amino acids. The germline CDR1 and CDR2 sequences are SGDLS and YYNGEE.

V gene TRBV29-1 combines with J gene TRBJ1-1, with D possibly matching TRBD1 (6 bases). CDR3 length: 11 residues. Germline V CDR1 and CDR2: SQVTM, ANQGSEA. CDR3 bases: TGCAGTGCAGGGGTGTCCGCTGAAGCTTTCTTT. It translates to CSAGVSAEAFF.

The chain has TRBV7-9 and TRBJ2-4, with D perhaps assigned TRBD1 or TRBD2 (5 bases each). Trimming cost V 2 bases and J 6 bases, with 11 bases left between them. Germline lookup yields CDR1 SEHNR and CDR2 FQNEAQ (reference sequence). The CDR3 is 14 amino acids. The CDR3 spells CASSLWGSVNIQYF. The CDR3 region has the DNA TGTGCCAGCAGCTTATGGGGGTCGGTAAACATTCAGTACTTC.

This clone was recorded only once. The chain joins TRBV9 to TRBJ2-1; TRBD2 matches at 8 bases. V shed 3 bases and J 4 bases; nucleotides not matched to a gene: 6. Looked up from germline, CDR1 is SGDLS and CDR2 is YYNGEE. The CDR3 is 15 amino acids. The CDR3 nucleotides are TGTGCCAGCAGCGCGGCGGGGGGCCGATACAATGAGCAGTTCTTC. Protein product: CASSAAGGRYNEQFF.

The genes are TRBV7-2 and TRBJ2-5; 13 bases map to TRBD2. The germline V gene has CDR1 SGHTA and CDR2 FQGNSA. CDR3 length equals 15 residues. V lost 5 bases, J lost 5 bases, and 5 bases stayed unmatched. The CDR3 bases are TGTGCCAGCAGCCAGGGACTAGCGGGGCTCGAGACCCAGTACTTC. Amino acids: CASSQGLAGLETQYF.

The V and J genes are TRBV5-1 and TRBJ2-1, with 11 bases matching TRBD2. The J segment lost 6 bases and the V segment lost 7 bases, leaving 6 bases of the junction unmatched. Germline-derived CDR1 and CDR2 are SGHRS and YFSETQ. The CDR3 is 14 amino acids. In DNA, the CDR3 is TGCGCCAGCTTCAAGACTAGCGGGATCAATGAGCAGTTCTTC. Translating it yields CASFKTSGINEQFF.

The chain combines TRBV19 with TRBJ2-1; D is perhaps TRBD2 (6 bases). The V and J ends lost 1 base and 5 bases respectively, with 12 bases between them. There are 15 residues in the CDR3. Germline CDR1 and CDR2: LNHDA and SQIVND (reference sequence). The CDR3 DNA reads TGTGCCAGTAGTATAGGCTACCGGAGGGACAATGAGCAGTTCTTC. Translation gives CASSIGYRRDNEQFF.

The chain couples TRBV9 to TRBJ1-3; the match to TRBD1 covers 9 bases. The trim removed 2 bases at V and 4 bases at J, leaving 4 bases unmatched. The CDR3 length is 15 residues. The germline gives CDR1 SGDLS, CDR2 YYNGEE. The CDR3 bases are TGTGCCAGCAGCGTCGGCGGGACAGGGGGAAACACCATATATTTT. Its translation: CASSVGGTGGNTIYF.

The genes are TRBV7-2 and TRBJ1-1, with a possible D match to TRBD1 (6 bases). The ends were cut back, 1 base at V and 3 bases at J, with 12 bases in the middle. CDR1 is SGHTA and CDR2 is FQGNSA in the germline V gene. CDR3 length: 15 amino acids. The CDR3 DNA reads as TGTGCCAGCAGCTTAGAGGGGGGCAGGGACACTGAAGCTTTCTTT. It codes for CASSLEGGRDTEAFF. Full variable domain (rest looked up from reference TRBV7-2 and TRBJ1-1): GAGVSQSPSNKVTEKGKDVELRCDPISGHTALYWYRQSLGQGLEFLIYFQGNSAPDKSGLPSDRFSAERTGGSVSTLTIQRTQQEDSAVYLCASSLEGGRDTEAFFGQGTRLTVV.

The CDR3 sequence is CASSFSVVGEAFF. The CDR3 nucleotides read TGTGCCAGCAGTTTTTCAGTCGTTGGGGAAGCTTTCTTT. The V gene is TRBV5-6, the J gene TRBJ1-1; D is ambiguous. Germline V lookup: CDR1 SGHDT, CDR2 YYEEEE. The CDR3 has 13 residues. Trimming removed 5 bases at V and 8 bases at J, with 16 bases between.

The genes are TRBV7-2 and TRBJ2-7; D perhaps matches TRBD2 (7 bases). Germline assignment: CDR1 SGHTA and CDR2 FQGNSA. The CDR3 is made up of 13 amino acids. The V end lost 1 base, the J end lost 6 bases, and 10 bases lay between the germline ends. The CDR3 spells CASSLDGGLEQYF. CDR3 nucleotide sequence: TGTGCCAGCAGCTTAGACGGGGGGCTCGAGCAGTACTTC.

The chain has TRBV5-4 and TRBJ2-3; TRBD2 matches at 7 bases. V dropped 6 bases and J dropped 3; count of bases not matched to a gene: 10. The germline CDR1 and CDR2 sequences are SGHNT and YYREEE (reference sequence). The CDR3 totals 15 residues. CDR3 region: CASTSPGRETDTQYF. CDR3 DNA: TGTGCCAGCACCTCGCCGGGGAGGGAGACAGATACGCAGTATTTT.

As DNA, the CDR3 is TGTGCCAGCAGCCAGCAGGGGGCGCCGAGGAACACTGAAGCTTTCTTT. Protein: CASSQQGAPRNTEAFF. The chain couples TRBV14 to TRBJ1-1; 8 bases map to TRBD1. V gave up 3 bases and J gave up 1 base; unmatched junction bases: 7. There are 16 residues in the CDR3. The germline V gene has CDR1 SGHDN and CDR2 FVKESK. The whole variable domain, remainder taken from reference TRBV14 and TRBJ1-1, is EAGVTQFPSHSVIEKGQTVTLRCDPISGHDNLYWYRRVMGKEIKFLLHFVKESKQDESGMPNNRFLAERTGGTYSTLKVQPAELEDSGVYFCASSQQGAPRNTEAFFGQGTRLTVV.

This rearrangement joins TRBV30 to TRBJ1-1, with D maybe TRBD1 (5 bases). This CDR3 is built from 14 residues. CDR1 GTSNPN and CDR2 SVGIG come from the germline V gene (reference sequence). V was shortened by 3 bases and J by 1 base, with 12 bases between the two germline ends. The CDR3 sequence is CAWRGTPGNTEAFF. The CDR3 coding sequence is TGTGCCTGGAGAGGGACTCCAGGGAACACTGAAGCTTTCTTT.

The V call is TRBV25-1, the J call TRBJ2-1, with unresolved D. Germline CDR1 reads MGHDK; CDR2 reads SYGVNS. Deletions cut 6 bases from V and 8 bases from J, with 14 bases between. The CDR3 sequence is 13 residues long. In nucleotides, the CDR3 is TGTGCCAGCAGCGATTGGGTTCGCGATGAGCAGTTCTTC. Translation: CASSDWVRDEQFF. The full variable domain, with the rest looked up from reference TRBV25-1 and TRBJ2-1, is EADIYQTPRYLVIGTGKKITLECSQTMGHDKMYWYQQDPGMELHLIHYSYGVNSTEKGDLSSESTVSRIRTEHFPLTLESARPSHTSQYLCASSDWVRDEQFFGPGTRLTVL.

A single count supports this clone. V gene TRBV7-9 combines with J gene TRBJ2-3, with 7 nucleotides matching TRBD1. The CDR3 consists of 16 residues. From germline, CDR1 is SEHNR and CDR2 FQNEAQ (reference sequence). V was pared by 4 bases and J by 2 bases, with 9 bases of the junction left unmatched. CDR3 bases: TGTGCCAGCAGCTCCCCCCCGGGACAGCTCACAGATACGCAGTATTTT. Its translation is CASSSPPGQLTDTQYF.

CDR3 region: CASSMRTGVVGELFF. The CDR3 DNA follows: TGTGCCAGTAGTATGAGGACAGGGGTCGTCGGGGAGCTGTTTTTT. The chain uses TRBV19 and TRBJ2-2; 9 bases line up with TRBD1. The V and J ends lost 3 bases and 7 bases, in that order; junction bases with no gene match: 6. Germline CDR1 LNHDA, CDR2 SQIVND (reference sequence). The CDR3 is made up of 15 amino acids.

The rearrangement uses TRBV28 and TRBJ1-2; D gene ambiguous. Trimming shortened V by 5 bases and J by 0 bases, and 7 bases separated the two germline ends. The CDR3 runs to 13 residues. Germline loops: CDR1 MDHEN, CDR2 SYDVKM. The CDR3 DNA reads as TGTGCCAGCAGTCGCGGAGCTAACTATGGCTACACCTTC. Translation gives CASSRGANYGYTF.

The rearrangement links TRBV7-9 to TRBJ1-1, with 7 bases matching TRBD1. The CDR3 covers 15 residues. The V gene end was trimmed by 3 bases and the J gene end by 0 bases; junction bases not matched to a gene: 4. Per germline, CDR1 SEHNR and CDR2 FQNEAQ (reference sequence). CDR3 in amino acids: CASSFNRGLNTEAFF. The CDR3 DNA reads as TGTGCCAGCAGCTTTAACAGGGGCCTGAACACTGAAGCTTTCTTT.

The CDR3 DNA sequence: TGTGCCAGCAGCGTCCGGGACAGCCAAGAGACCCAGTACTTC. Translated, it gives CASSVRDSQETQYF. The rearrangement uses TRBV9 and TRBJ2-5; 7 bases line up with TRBD1. The CDR3 totals 14 residues. The trim removed 2 bases at V and 1 base at J, leaving 2 bases unmatched. The germline V gene encodes CDR1 SGDLS and CDR2 YYNGEE. The whole variable domain, remainder taken from reference TRBV9 and TRBJ2-5, is DSGVTQTPKHLITATGQRVTLRCSPRSGDLSVYWYQQSLDQGLQFLIQYYNGEERAKGNILERFSAQQFPDLHSELNLSSLELGDSALYFCASSVRDSQETQYFGPGTRLLVL.

This clone occurred once. The chain joins TRBV2 to TRBJ2-1; D gene uncertain. Germline lookup yields CDR1 SNHLY and CDR2 FYNNEI. The CDR3 is 12 amino acids. Trimming cost V 3 bases and J 7 bases, with 7 bases left between them. The DNA of the CDR3 is TGTGCCAGCAGTGACTGGGCGAATGAGCAGTTCTTC. It yields the protein CASSDWANEQFF.

This chain joins TRBV27 and TRBJ2-5; D is perhaps TRBD2 (5 bases). With 5 bases removed from V and 5 bases from J, the gap between germline ends came to 9 bases. CDR3 length: 12 residues. Germline CDR1 is MNHEY and CDR2 is SMNVEV (reference sequence). The CDR3 is CASSRDGETQYF. The CDR3 nucleotides read TGTGCCAGCAGTCGGGATGGCGAGACCCAGTACTTC.

The chain uses TRBV9 and TRBJ2-2; perhaps TRBD1 as D (6 bases). V was cut by 0 bases and J by 6 bases, with 27 bases left in between. The length of the CDR3 is 20 residues. CDR1 and CDR2 (germline): SGDLS, YYNGEE. CDR3 sequence: CASSVGLLGAGLFRAGELFF. The CDR3 nucleotides read TGTGCCAGCAGCGTAGGACTTTTGGGGGCAGGGCTGTTTCGAGCCGGGGAGCTGTTTTTT. The full variable domain, in which reference TRBV9 and TRBJ2-2 provide the parts outside the CDR3, is DSGVTQTPKHLITATGQRVTLRCSPRSGDLSVYWYQQSLDQGLQFLIQYYNGEERAKGNILERFSAQQFPDLHSELNLSSLELGDSALYFCASSVGLLGAGLFRAGELFFGEGSRLTVL.

The CDR3 coding sequence is TGTGCCAGCAGCCGAGCAGGACTAGGAGACGGCGAGTTCTTC. Encoded protein: CASSRAGLGDGEFF. This chain links TRBV7-9 with TRBJ2-1, with 7 bases matching TRBD2. CDR3 length: 14 residues. After removal of 5 bases from V and 14 bases from J, the junction contained 15 bases not matched to a gene. The V gene's germline CDR1 is SEHNR and CDR2 FQNEAQ (reference sequence).

This chain joins TRBV11-2 and TRBJ2-2; no definite D call. Trimming removed 8 bases at V and 3 bases at J, with 13 bases between. CDR1 is SGHAT, CDR2 FQNNGV, per germline. The CDR3 has 14 residues. The CDR3 sequence is CASSNGLHTGELFF. The CDR3 bases are TGTGCCAGCTCGAACGGGCTACACACCGGGGAGCTGTTTTTT.

As DNA, the CDR3 is TGTGCCAGCAGTTTTTCACCGGGACTAGCAGCCCGCTCCTACAATGAGCAGTTCTTC. As protein: CASSFSPGLAARSYNEQFF. This chain uses TRBV27 with TRBJ2-1, with TRBD2 matching over 9 bases. Germline trimming cut 3 bases from V and 0 bases from J; bases unmatched to any gene: 12. The CDR3 has 19 residues. Germline values: CDR1 MNHEY, CDR2 SMNVEV (reference sequence).

This chain joins TRBV7-6 and TRBJ1-5, with no clear D. The CDR3 is 16 amino acids. V shed 7 bases and J shed 6 bases, with 22 bases lying between them. In germline, CDR1 is SGHVS, CDR2 FNYEAQ. The CDR3 region is CASILVGKPDPQPQHF. The CDR3 DNA reads TGTGCCAGCATCCTGGTGGGGAAGCCGGACCCTCAGCCCCAGCATTTT.

The chain employs TRBV28 and TRBJ1-5, with a tentative D call TRBD1 (6 bases). The CDR3 totals 13 residues. The germline V gene encodes CDR1 MDHEN and CDR2 SYDVKM. With 7 bases removed from V and 4 bases from J, the gap between germline ends came to 11 bases. The DNA of the CDR3 is TGTGCCAGCAATCAGGGGCCAAATCAGCCCCAGCATTTT. This encodes CASNQGPNQPQHF.